The source of this TCR beta chain is a study of shared clonotypes between healthy human individuals. The overall study: Three plates each covered CD4 naive and memory; CD8 naive two, CD8 memory one. The study's findings and limits: Relative to their counterparts shared across all four donors, non-shared clonotypes exhibited diminished generation probabilities.

The deep-level immunoSEQ assay was used. TCRdb's table, derived via immunoSEQ multiplex PCR, lists solely in-frame clones and lacks some. In the table there are about 2,500,000 clones, over 85% of which are singletons. About this clone: Its antigen is not known.

Partitioning of CD4+ cells yielded a CD45RA+ naive subset and a CD45RA-negative memory subset. Germline V gene lookup returns CDR1 LNHDA and CDR2 SQIVND (reference sequence). V lost 4 bases, J lost 4 bases, and 11 bases stayed unmatched. CDR3 length: 17 residues. V and J are TRBV19 and TRBJ2-1, with 9 positions matching TRBD2. The clonotype comes from a man in his late teens or twenties in good health. The specimen was naive CD4+ T cells sorted from blood. Subset denoted: CD45RA+ positively selected. The CDR3 DNA follows: TGTGCCAGTAGTAACCAAAAGACTAGCGGTCCTTACAATGAGCAGTTCTTC. It translates to CASSNQKTSGPYNEQFF.